Detailed here is one T cell receptor (beta chain). This clone occurred a few times. The clone's antigen remains unknown. One base away there is no much larger clone; base qualities are not given. These data come from a study of beta chain features in type 1 diabetes (dated by TCRdb to the late 2010s). For context, the study as a whole: No differences in mean age, gender distribution, total cell number or subset yield were found between patients and healthy donors. A total of around 110,000,000 sorted cells were examined across all samples, and RNA yield correlated strongly with the number of cells per subset. The study compared TCRB repertoires of sorted circulating CD4+ T cell subsets between recently diagnosed type 1 diabetes patients and matched healthy donors. Naive and central memory subsets were obtained from all 28 donors, but regulatory and stem cell-like memory subsets were isolated from only 8 patients and roughly eight healthy donors.

The CDR3 covers 16 residues, taking in both the cysteine and the phenylalanine. CDR3 DNA only is kept here, 48 bases in frame from base 1. The germline V gene provides CDR1 SGHVS and CDR2 FNYEAQ. V was cut back by 5 bases and J by 3 bases, leaving a gap of 19 bases between them. Study-wide conclusions, independent of this receptor: HLA sub-analyses involved small numbers of individuals, so any influence of HLA type on TCRB rearrangement remained unresolved. At VDJ recombination sites, type 1 diabetes patients had fewer insertions and more deleted nucleotides, which implies abnormalities in thymic rearrangement. Type 1 diabetes patients showed a moderate but significant shortening of TCRB CDR3 length in all four CD4+ subsets. Because cDNA was sequenced instead of genomic DNA, highly expressing activated cells could be over-represented, though the groups showed no difference in activation or CD3 levels. The naive, central memory and regulatory TCRB repertoires appeared to resemble one another more closely among patients than among healthy donors. PCR may preferentially amplify shorter templates, but because patient and control samples were amplified and corrected together, any resulting skew would affect both groups equally.

A single peripheral blood draw of approximately 100 mL on average was collected from each donor into heparinised tubes. A BD FACSAria II was used to sort naive, central memory, regulatory and stem cell-like memory CD4+ T cells with a panel that included CD45RO, CCR7, CD25, CD127, CD95 and CD27. All sorted populations exceeded 95% purity. Right away, PBMCs were isolated by Lymphoprep density gradient centrifugation and were stained directly, with no culture step. Samples were stained and sorted in pairs, with one healthy donor and one patient per experiment, so that batch effects were minimized. The entire amount of isolated RNA was reverse transcribed using the High Capacity cDNA Reverse Transcription Kit, so the sequenced TCRB transcripts were expressed ones. Deep immunoSEQ sequencing was applied to naive, central memory and regulatory T cell samples, giving an average of about 3.6 million total reads per sample. Sorted cells were lysed in RLT buffer, and RNA was extracted using DNase-treated RNeasy Micro or Mini kits according to cell number. Each cell subset was processed separately to prevent cross-contamination, with patient and healthy donor samples processed together. The immunoSEQ multiplex PCR was used to amplify TCRB sequences from cDNA, generating 87-bp fragments that spanned the CDR3 region. The amplicons were sequenced using the Illumina HiSeq platform. For the original study's pipeline: Synthetic template baselines were used to correct PCR bias computationally, reads within Hamming distance 2 were collapsed, and singletons that could not be merged were discarded. Reads were aligned against IMGT to assign V, D and J genes, CDR3 length and insertions or deletions at six rearrangement sites. Within each subset, clonotype counts were normalized to sorted cell number, and only after that were true diversity and Gini coefficients computed with the tcR R package. The overlap coefficient, calculated on TCRB nucleotide sequences, was used to quantify repertoire sharing. Out-of-frame TCRB sequences from naive cells were analyzed to stand in for the pre-selection repertoire. The immuneACCESS repertoire file appears here via TCRdb, limited to in-frame rearrangements. These files lack a portion of the clones; in checked studies, under half of the deficit traces to unresolved V genes, and the cause of the others is not known. D and trimming come from the DNA, and the V and J calls and clone size come from that table. This sample holds around 710,000 clones; 9.5% to 15% were observed only once. Clones ranked in the top ten supply more than 0.095% of the sample.

The clonotype originates from a man between 25 and 39 years old with type 1 diabetes. Rearrangement joined TRBV7-6 to TRBJ1-1; the D gene is perhaps TRBD1, on 6 matching bases. Specimen: naive CD4+ T cells from blood. The cell subset or site label, as the study defines it: true naive CD4+ T cells. This receptor carries the CDR3 CASSLNWGQGHTEAFF. DNA sequence: TGTGCCAGCAGCCTAAACTGGGGACAAGGGCACACTGAAGCTTTCTTT.